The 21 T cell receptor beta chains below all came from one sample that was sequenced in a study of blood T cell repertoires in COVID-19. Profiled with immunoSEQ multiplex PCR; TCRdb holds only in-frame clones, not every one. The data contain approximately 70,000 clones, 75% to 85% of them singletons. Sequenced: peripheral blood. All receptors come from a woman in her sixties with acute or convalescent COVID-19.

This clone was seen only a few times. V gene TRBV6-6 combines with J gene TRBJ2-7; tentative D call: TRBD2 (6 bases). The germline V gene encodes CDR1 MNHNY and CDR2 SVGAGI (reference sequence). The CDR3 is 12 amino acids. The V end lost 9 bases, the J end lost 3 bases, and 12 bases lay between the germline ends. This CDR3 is CASDGGNYEQYF. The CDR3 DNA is TGTGCCAGTGACGGGGGAAACTACGAGCAGTACTTC.

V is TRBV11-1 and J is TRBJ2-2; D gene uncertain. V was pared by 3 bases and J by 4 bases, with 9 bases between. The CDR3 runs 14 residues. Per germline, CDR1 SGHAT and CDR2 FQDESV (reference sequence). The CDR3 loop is CASSLGLSTGELFF. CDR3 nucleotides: TGTGCCAGCAGCTTGGGCCTGTCCACCGGGGAGCTGTTTTTT.

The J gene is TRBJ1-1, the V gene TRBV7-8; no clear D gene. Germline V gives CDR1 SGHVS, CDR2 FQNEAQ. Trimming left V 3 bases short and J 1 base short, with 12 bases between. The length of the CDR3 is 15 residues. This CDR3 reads CASSLATGSNTEAFF. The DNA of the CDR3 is TGTGCCAGCAGCTTGGCGACTGGCTCGAACACTGAAGCTTTCTTT. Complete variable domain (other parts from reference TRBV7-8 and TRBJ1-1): GAGVSQSPRYKVAKRGQDVALRCDPISGHVSLFWYQQALGQGPEFLTYFQNEAQLDKSGLPSDRFFAERPEGSVSTLKIQRTQQEDSAVYLCASSLATGSNTEAFFGQGTRLTVV.

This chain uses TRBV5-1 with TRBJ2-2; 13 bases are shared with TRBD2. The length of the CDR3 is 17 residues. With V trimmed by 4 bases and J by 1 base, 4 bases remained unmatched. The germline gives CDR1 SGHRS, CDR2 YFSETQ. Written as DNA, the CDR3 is TGCGCCAGCAGCCGTCGGACTAGCGGGGGGAACACCGGGGAGCTGTTTTTT. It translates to CASSRRTSGGNTGELFF.

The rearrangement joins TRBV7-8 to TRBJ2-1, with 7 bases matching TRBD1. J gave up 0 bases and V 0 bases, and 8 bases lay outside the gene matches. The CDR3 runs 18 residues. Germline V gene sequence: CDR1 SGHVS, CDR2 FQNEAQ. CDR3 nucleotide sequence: TGTGCCAGCAGCTTAGCGCATGAGGGGGCAAGCTCCTACAATGAGCAGTTCTTC. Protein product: CASSLAHEGASSYNEQFF.

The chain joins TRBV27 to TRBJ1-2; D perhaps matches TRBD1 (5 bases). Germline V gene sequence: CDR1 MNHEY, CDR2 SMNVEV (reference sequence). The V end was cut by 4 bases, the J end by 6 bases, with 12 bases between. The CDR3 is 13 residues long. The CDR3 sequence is CASSSRGTHGYTF. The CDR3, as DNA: TGTGCCAGCAGTTCCCGGGGGACCCATGGCTACACCTTC.

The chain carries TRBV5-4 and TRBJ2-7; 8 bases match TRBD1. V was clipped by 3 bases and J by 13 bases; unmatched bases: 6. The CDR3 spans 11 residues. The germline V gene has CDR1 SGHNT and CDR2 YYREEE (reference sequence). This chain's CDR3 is CASSYAGQAYF. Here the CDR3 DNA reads TGTGCCAGCAGCTACGCGGGACAGGCATACTTC.

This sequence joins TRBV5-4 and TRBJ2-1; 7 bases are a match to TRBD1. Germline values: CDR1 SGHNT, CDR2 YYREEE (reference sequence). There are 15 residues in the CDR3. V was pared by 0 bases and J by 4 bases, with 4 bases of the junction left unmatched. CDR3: CASSLAGTAYNEQFF. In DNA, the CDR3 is TGTGCCAGCAGCTTGGCCGGGACAGCATACAATGAGCAGTTCTTC.

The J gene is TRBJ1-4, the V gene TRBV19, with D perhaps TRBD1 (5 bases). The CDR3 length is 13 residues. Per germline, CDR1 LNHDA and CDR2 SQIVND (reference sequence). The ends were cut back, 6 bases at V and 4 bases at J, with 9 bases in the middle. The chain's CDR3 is CASSRQFNEKLFF. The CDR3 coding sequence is TGTGCCAGTAGCAGACAGTTTAATGAAAAACTGTTTTTT.

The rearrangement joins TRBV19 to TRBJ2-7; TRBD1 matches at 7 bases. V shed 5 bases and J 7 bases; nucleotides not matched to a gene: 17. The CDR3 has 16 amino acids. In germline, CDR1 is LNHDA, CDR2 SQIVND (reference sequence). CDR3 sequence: CASSFRILSQGKEQYF. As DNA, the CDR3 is TGTGCCAGTAGTTTCCGGATTTTGTCACAGGGGAAAGAGCAGTACTTC.

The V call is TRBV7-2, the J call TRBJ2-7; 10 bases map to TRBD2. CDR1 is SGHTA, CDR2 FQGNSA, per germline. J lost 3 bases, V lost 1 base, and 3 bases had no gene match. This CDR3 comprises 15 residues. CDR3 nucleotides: TGTGCCAGCAGCTTAGGAGCTAGCGGGGGCTACGAGCAGTACTTC. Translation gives CASSLGASGGYEQYF. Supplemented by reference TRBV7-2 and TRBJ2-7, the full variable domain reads GAGVSQSPSNKVTEKGKDVELRCDPISGHTALYWYRQSLGQGLEFLIYFQGNSAPDKSGLPSDRFSAERTGGSVSTLTIQRTQQEDSAVYLCASSLGASGGYEQYFGPGTRLTVT.

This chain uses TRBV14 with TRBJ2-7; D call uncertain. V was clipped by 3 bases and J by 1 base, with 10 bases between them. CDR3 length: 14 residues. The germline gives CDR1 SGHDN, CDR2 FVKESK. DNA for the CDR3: TGTGCCAGCAGCCATCTGGGCAGGTCCTACGAGCAGTACTTC. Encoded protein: CASSHLGRSYEQYF.

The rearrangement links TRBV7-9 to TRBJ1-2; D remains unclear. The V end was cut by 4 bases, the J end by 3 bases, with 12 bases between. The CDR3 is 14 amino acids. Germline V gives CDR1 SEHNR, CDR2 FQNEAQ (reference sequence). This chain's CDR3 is CASSSRERHYGYTF. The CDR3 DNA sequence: TGTGCCAGCAGCTCCCGGGAGAGACACTATGGCTACACCTTC.

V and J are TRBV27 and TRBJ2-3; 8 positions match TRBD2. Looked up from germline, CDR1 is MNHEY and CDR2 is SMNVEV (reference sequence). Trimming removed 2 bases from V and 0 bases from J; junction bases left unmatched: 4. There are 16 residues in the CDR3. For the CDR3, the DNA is TGTGCCAGCAGTTTAATCGGGGGGGCTAGCACAGATACGCAGTATTTT. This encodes CASSLIGGASTDTQYF.

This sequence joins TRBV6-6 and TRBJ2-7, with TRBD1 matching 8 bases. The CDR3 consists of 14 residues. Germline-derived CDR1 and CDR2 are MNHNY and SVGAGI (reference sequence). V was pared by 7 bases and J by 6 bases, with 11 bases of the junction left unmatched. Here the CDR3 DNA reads TGTGCCAGCACCCGGACCCAGGGGGCCTTCGAGCAGTACTTC. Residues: CASTRTQGAFEQYF.

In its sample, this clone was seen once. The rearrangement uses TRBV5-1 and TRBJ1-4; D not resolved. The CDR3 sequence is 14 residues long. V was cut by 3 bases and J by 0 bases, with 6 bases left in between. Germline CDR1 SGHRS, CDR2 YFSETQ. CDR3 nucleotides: TGCGCCAGCAGCTCGGCGGCAACTAATGAAAAACTGTTTTTT. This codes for CASSSAATNEKLFF. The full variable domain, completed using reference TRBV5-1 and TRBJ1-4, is KAGVTQTPRYLIKTRGQQVTLSCSPISGHRSVSWYQQTPGQGLQFLFEYFSETQRNKGNFPGRFSGRQFSNSRSEMNVSTLELGDSALYLCASSSAATNEKLFFGSGTQLSVL.

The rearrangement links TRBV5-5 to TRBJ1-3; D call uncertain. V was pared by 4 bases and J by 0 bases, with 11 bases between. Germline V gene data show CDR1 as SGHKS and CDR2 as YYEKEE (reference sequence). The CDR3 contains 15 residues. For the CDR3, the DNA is TGTGCCAGCAGCCGGGGTAGAATCTCTGGAAACACCATATATTTT. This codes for CASSRGRISGNTIYF.

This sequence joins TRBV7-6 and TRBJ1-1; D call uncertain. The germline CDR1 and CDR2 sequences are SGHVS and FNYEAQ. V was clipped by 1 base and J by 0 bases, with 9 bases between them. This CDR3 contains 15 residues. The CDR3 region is CASSLGHEVNTEAFF. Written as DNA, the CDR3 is TGTGCCAGCAGCTTAGGGCACGAAGTGAACACTGAAGCTTTCTTT.

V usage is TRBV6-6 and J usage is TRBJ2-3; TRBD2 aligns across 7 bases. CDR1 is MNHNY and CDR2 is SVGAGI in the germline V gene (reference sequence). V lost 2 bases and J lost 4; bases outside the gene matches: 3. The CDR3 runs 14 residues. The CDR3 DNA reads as TGTGCCAGCAGTTACCGGACTAGTTCAGATACGCAGTATTTT. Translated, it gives CASSYRTSSDTQYF.

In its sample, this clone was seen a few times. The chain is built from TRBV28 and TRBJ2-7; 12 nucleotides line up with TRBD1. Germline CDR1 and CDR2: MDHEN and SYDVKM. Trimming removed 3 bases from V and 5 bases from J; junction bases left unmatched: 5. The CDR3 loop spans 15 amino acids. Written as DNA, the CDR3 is TGTGCCAGCAGTTTTTGGGGACAGGGGGCTGACGAGCAGTACTTC. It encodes CASSFWGQGADEQYF.

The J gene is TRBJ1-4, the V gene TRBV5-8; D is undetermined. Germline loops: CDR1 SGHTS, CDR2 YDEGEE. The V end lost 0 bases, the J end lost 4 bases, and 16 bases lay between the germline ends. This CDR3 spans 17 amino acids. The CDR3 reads CASSLGRLGGRNEKLFF. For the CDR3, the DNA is TGTGCCAGCAGCTTGGGCCGTCTAGGAGGCCGTAATGAAAAACTGTTTTTT.